Shown below are 25 T cell receptor beta chains from a single sample sequenced in a study of blood T cell repertoires in COVID-19. The method was immunoSEQ multiplex PCR; TCRdb's version includes in-frame clones alone and lacks a portion of them. Counted here are 150,000 to 200,000 clones, under 85% occurring once; the ten biggest clones make up about 6.4%. Specimen: peripheral blood. Receptors were obtained from a human donor in a cohort sampled during active COVID-19.

The V call is TRBV11-2, the J call TRBJ2-3; 8 bases agree with TRBD2. V lost 2 bases, J lost 6 bases, and 7 bases stayed unmatched. Germline V gene sequence: CDR1 SGHAT, CDR2 FQNNGV. CDR3 length: 15 amino acids. The DNA for the CDR3 is TGTGCCAGCAGCTTATATGCGGGGGGTACTGATACGCAGTATTTT. It encodes CASSLYAGGTDTQYF.

This rearrangement joins TRBV7-8 to TRBJ1-1; D is unresolved. V was shortened by 4 bases and J by 0 bases, with 6 bases between the two germline ends. CDR3 size: 13 residues. CDR1 is SGHVS, CDR2 FQNEAQ, per germline. CDR3 amino acids: CASSSTLNTEAFF. CDR3 DNA sequence: TGTGCCAGCAGCTCAACACTGAACACTGAAGCTTTCTTT.

The V and J genes are TRBV6-2 or TRBV6-3 and TRBJ1-1; weak D call: TRBD1 (6 bases). CDR1 and CDR2 (germline): MNHEY, SVGEGT. The CDR3 loop spans 14 amino acids. Trimming stripped 6 bases from V and 4 bases from J, with 15 bases between. The CDR3 spells CASSQLRGFTEAFF. In DNA, the CDR3 is TGTGCCAGCAGCCAACTCAGGGGTTTCACTGAAGCTTTCTTT.

This chain connects TRBV7-6 to TRBJ2-1; D may be TRBD1 (5 bases). Germline CDR1 reads SGHVS; CDR2 reads FNYEAQ. The CDR3 is 15 residues long. V gave up 5 bases and J gave up 8 bases, with 19 bases separating them. Here the CDR3 reads CASSTDSTRLDEQFF. CDR3 nucleotides: TGTGCCAGCAGCACCGACAGCACGCGCTTAGATGAGCAGTTCTTC.

This sequence joins TRBV7-9 and TRBJ2-5; perhaps TRBD1 as D (5 bases). The CDR3 totals 16 residues. The germline CDR1 and CDR2 sequences are SEHNR and FQNEAQ (reference sequence). With 7 bases removed from V and 5 bases from J, the gap between germline ends came to 23 bases. The CDR3 loop is CASTQRTGHVGETQYF. For the CDR3, the DNA is TGTGCCAGCACCCAACGTACAGGCCACGTAGGGGAGACCCAGTACTTC.

This clone has a handful of counts. The chain couples TRBV30 to TRBJ2-7, with a possible D match to TRBD2 (7 bases). The CDR3 totals 14 residues. V lost 1 base and J 3 bases, leaving 13 bases between the germline ends. Germline CDR1 GTSNPN, CDR2 SVGIG (reference sequence). The CDR3 loop is CAWSAGGFGYEQYF. The CDR3 DNA sequence: TGTGCCTGGAGTGCGGGGGGCTTTGGCTACGAGCAGTACTTC.

The CDR3 loop reads CASSRSLGDTEAFF. As DNA, the CDR3 is TGTGCCAGCAGTCGGAGTTTAGGAGACACTGAAGCTTTCTTT. The chain employs TRBV6-5 and TRBJ1-1, with unresolved D. CDR1 and CDR2 from the germline V gene are MNHEY and SVGAGI. Trimming pared 5 bases from V and 3 bases from J, leaving 13 bases between. The CDR3 consists of 14 residues.

This clone was seen just once. The chain links TRBV7-6 to TRBJ1-2, with D unclear. Between the trimmed V and J ends, which lost 1 base and 6 bases, there was a span of 12 bases. Germline CDR1 reads SGHVS; CDR2 reads FNYEAQ. The CDR3 length is 14 residues. CDR3 in DNA: TGTGCCAGCAGCTTAGATCCGACAACCAATGGCTACACCTTC. Its translation: CASSLDPTTNGYTF. Complete variable domain (other parts from reference TRBV7-6 and TRBJ1-2): GAGVSQSPRYKVTKRGQDVALRCDPISGHVSLYWYRQALGQGPEFLTYFNYEAQQDKSGLPNDRFSAERPEGSISTLTIQRTEQRDSAMYRCASSLDPTTNGYTFGSGTRLTVV.

This clone was seen a few times. J is TRBJ1-1 and V is TRBV5-6; D is undetermined. Trimming stripped 0 bases from V and 0 bases from J, with 9 bases between. The CDR3 is made up of 15 amino acids. Germline CDR1 is SGHDT and CDR2 is YYEEEE. CDR3 sequence: CASSLGETVNTEAFF. CDR3 nucleotides: TGTGCCAGCAGCTTGGGGGAGACGGTGAACACTGAAGCTTTCTTT.

The rearrangement joins TRBV18 to TRBJ2-7; no clear D gene. Germline CDR1 and CDR2: KGHSH and LQKENI. This CDR3 comprises 14 residues. With 0 bases removed from V and 4 bases from J, the gap between germline ends came to 10 bases. The CDR3 DNA is TGTGCCAGCTCACCACCTGTAGTTCCGTACGAGCAGTACTTC. Translated, it gives CASSPPVVPYEQYF.

The chain is built from TRBV10-3 and TRBJ2-5; 9 bases are shared with TRBD1. The CDR3 totals 17 residues. Germline assignment: CDR1 ENHRY and CDR2 SYGVKD. J was trimmed by 1 base and V by 3 bases; bases with no gene match: 9. The CDR3 bases are TGTGCCATCAGTGAAGGCCCGGGACAGGGTGCCCAAGAGACCCAGTACTTC. Amino acid sequence: CAISEGPGQGAQETQYF.

The rearrangement joins TRBV19 to TRBJ2-1, with D possibly being TRBD1 (6 bases). CDR1 is LNHDA, CDR2 SQIVND, per germline (reference sequence). The CDR3 loop spans 13 amino acids. V lost 7 bases, J lost 7 bases, and 14 bases lay in between. CDR3 nucleotides: TGTGCCAGTATAGGGGCAGGGACAAATGAGCAGTTCTTC. Protein: CASIGAGTNEQFF.

The chain has TRBV27 and TRBJ2-2; D remains ambiguous. V was shortened by 4 bases and J by 2 bases, with 8 bases between the two germline ends. The CDR3 runs 14 residues. CDR1 and CDR2 (germline): MNHEY, SMNVEV (reference sequence). CDR3 region: CASSYRVNTGELFF. Written as DNA, the CDR3 is TGTGCCAGCAGTTATCGGGTAAACACCGGGGAGCTGTTTTTT.

Only a few counts were recorded for this clone. J is TRBJ1-3 and V is TRBV15; D call uncertain. The CDR3 has 17 residues. The germline V gene has CDR1 LNHNV and CDR2 YYDKDF (reference sequence). V was trimmed by 0 bases and J by 2 bases, leaving 14 bases between them. CDR3 region: CATSRDREGLTGNTIYF. CDR3 nucleotide sequence: TGTGCCACCAGCAGAGATCGGGAGGGCTTAACTGGAAACACCATATATTTT.

This clone turned up a few times. The chain joins TRBV5-4 to TRBJ2-3; 8 bases agree with TRBD1. Trimming at V came to 4 bases and at J to 2 bases, leaving 6 bases not matched to a gene. From germline, CDR1 is SGHNT and CDR2 YYREEE (reference sequence). CDR3 length: 15 residues. The DNA for the CDR3 is TGTGCCAGCAGCGGCCCGGGACAGGACACAGATACGCAGTATTTT. It codes for CASSGPGQDTDTQYF.

The rearrangement uses TRBV27 and TRBJ2-1, with 7 positions matching TRBD2. The CDR3 has 16 residues. Germline loops: CDR1 MNHEY, CDR2 SMNVEV (reference sequence). Trimming removed 3 bases from V and 0 bases from J; junction bases left unmatched: 5. The CDR3 spells CASSFHGGSSYNEQFF. Written as DNA, the CDR3 is TGTGCCAGCAGTTTCCACGGGGGGAGCTCCTACAATGAGCAGTTCTTC.

The chain couples TRBV19 to TRBJ1-2; 8 bases map to TRBD1. Losses at the gene ends were 8 bases for V and 5 bases for J; bases not matched to a gene: 10. CDR1 is LNHDA and CDR2 is SQIVND in the germline V gene (reference sequence). The CDR3 has 14 amino acids. CDR3: CASARSGQGYGYTF. Written as DNA, the CDR3 is TGTGCCAGTGCTAGGTCTGGACAGGGATATGGCTACACCTTC.

This clone occurred a few times. The chain links TRBV7-9 to TRBJ2-7; 8 bases agree with TRBD1. With V trimmed by 4 bases and J by 5 bases, 7 bases remained unmatched. This CDR3 region has 14 residues. From germline, CDR1 is SEHNR and CDR2 FQNEAQ (reference sequence). CDR3 sequence reads: CASSSDRGLDEQYF. The CDR3 DNA reads as TGTGCCAGCAGCTCTGACAGGGGACTTGACGAGCAGTACTTC.

The chain employs TRBV5-1 and TRBJ2-1; 12 bases map to TRBD2. With 4 bases clipped from V and 4 bases from J, the junction kept 6 bases outside the gene matches. Germline CDR1 is SGHRS and CDR2 is YFSETQ. There are 16 residues in the CDR3. For the CDR3, the DNA is TGCGCCAGCAGCGAGGGGGGACTAGCGGGTTACAATGAGCAGTTCTTC. Protein product: CASSEGGLAGYNEQFF.

The gene calls are TRBV30 and TRBJ1-2, with D perhaps TRBD1 (5 bases). This CDR3 region has 12 residues. The germline V gene encodes CDR1 GTSNPN and CDR2 SVGIG (reference sequence). V lost 4 bases to trimming and J lost 8 bases, with 14 bases between them. The CDR3 DNA is TGTGCCTGGACAGGGATTTCGGGCGGCTACACCTTC. It encodes CAWTGISGGYTF. Supplemented by reference TRBV30 and TRBJ1-2, the full variable domain reads SQTIHQWPATLVQPVGSPLSLECTVEGTSNPNLYWYRQAAGRGLQLLFYSVGIGQISSEVPQNLSASRPQDRQFILSSKKLLLSDSGFYLCAWTGISGGYTFGSGTRLTVV.

The chain uses TRBV7-9 and TRBJ1-2; D unresolved. The V gene's germline CDR1 is SEHNR and CDR2 FQNEAQ (reference sequence). The V end was cut by 1 base, the J end by 7 bases, with 10 bases between. The CDR3 is 13 residues long. The CDR3 spells CASSLDIAGGYTF. The CDR3 DNA is TGTGCCAGCAGCTTAGATATTGCGGGTGGCTACACCTTC.

V and J are TRBV3-1 (or the pseudogene TRBV3-2) and TRBJ2-1; 12 positions agree with TRBD2. The length of the CDR3 is 16 residues. V lost 4 bases to trimming and J lost 4 bases; unmatched junction nucleotides: 5. The germline gives CDR1 LGHDT, CDR2 YNNKEL (reference sequence). DNA of the CDR3: TGTGCCAGCAGCCGCCAGACTAGCGGGGGATACAATGAGCAGTTCTTC. Amino acids: CASSRQTSGGYNEQFF.

The gene calls are TRBV15 and TRBJ1-1, with D maybe TRBD1 (5 bases). With 0 bases removed from V and 5 bases from J, the gap between germline ends came to 10 bases. The CDR3 contains 14 residues. Looked up from germline, CDR1 is LNHNV and CDR2 is YYDKDF (reference sequence). CDR3 sequence: CATSRDRGVTEAFF. CDR3 in DNA: TGTGCCACCAGCAGAGATCGGGGGGTGACTGAAGCTTTCTTT. The whole variable domain, remainder taken from reference TRBV15 and TRBJ1-1, is DAMVIQNPRYQVTQFGKPVTLSCSQTLNHNVMYWYQQKSSQAPKLLFHYYDKDFNNEADTPDNFQSRRPNTSFCFLDIRSPGLGDTAMYLCATSRDRGVTEAFFGQGTRLTVV.

V usage is TRBV21-1 and J usage is TRBJ2-7; the D call TRBD1 from the table was never checked on the DNA. TRBV21-1 is described as a pseudogene. The CDR3 sequence is 12 residues long. The CDR3, as DNA: TGTGCCAGCAGCCAGGGGTTCTACGAGCAGTACTTC. Translated, it gives CASSQGFYEQYF.

This chain links TRBV10-1 with TRBJ2-1; D ambiguous. Trimming removed 4 bases from V and 2 bases from J, with 24 bases in between. In germline, CDR1 is WNHNN, CDR2 SYGVQD (reference sequence). This CDR3 spans 19 amino acids. CDR3: CASSASRSTQPGPYNEQFF. The DNA of the CDR3 is TGCGCCAGCAGTGCCTCTCGCAGCACGCAACCAGGCCCCTACAATGAGCAGTTCTTC.